This TCR beta chain originates from a study of shared clonotypes between healthy human individuals (dated by TCRdb to the early 2020s). For context, the study as a whole: The cohort included three men and two women between 18 and 49 years of age. To estimate repertoire size and how much clonotype sharing occurs between individuals, the study deeply sequenced the blood TCR repertoires of about five healthy adults. To increase sequencing depth and limit assay-specific biases, TCR repertoire library preparation and sequencing were carried out by different laboratories using diverse techniques. Each donor's leukapheresis produced roughly between about 0.9 and 9.5 billion PBMCs. Results and caveats for the whole study, not just this receptor: Pairwise subsampling led to the expectation that sequencing depth would affect the degree of clonotype sharing among donors. Because the study included a small number of donors, the genetic and exposure-history diversity represented was limited. Sampling was restricted to blood, and TCR repertoires in tissues likely differ from the TCR repertoires found in blood.

Donors were healthy HIV-negative adults with no recently reported acute infections or vaccinations. Every donor was a Caucasian adult residing in Nashville, Tennessee, USA. For unsorted samples, some 90 million PBMCs were counted and genomic DNA was extracted with the QIAamp DNA Blood Mini kit. After blood collection by leukapheresis, PBMCs were isolated using Ficoll-Histopaque density gradient centrifugation and then cryopreserved in the vapor phase of liquid nitrogen. There are many counts of this clone. This receptor's antigen is unknown. No clone much larger than this one lies a single base away; base qualities are absent. Using the deep immunoSEQ assay, multiplex PCR amplified TCR CDR3 regions from genomic DNA. Genomic DNA extracted from each cell subset was distributed evenly over all wells of several immunoSEQ 96-well plates, and each plate served as one replicate. For unsorted PBMC, about 0.3 ug genomic DNA, equal to about 30,000 T cell genomes, was loaded into each replicate PCR. Unsorted PBMC genomic DNA was sequenced across ten immunoSEQ deep assay plates. The purified libraries were quantified using a Qubit 3.0 fluorometer, sized with a Bioanalyzer 2100, and then quantified again using the KAPA Library Quantification kit. Every immunoSEQ 96-well plate was sequenced on a separate single-read 150-cycle Illumina NextSeq 550 flow cell. Per the original workflow: The immunoSEQ output contained only junctional sequences without quality scores, so filtering could not match that applied to full-length reads. To assign V/J genes and CDR3, sequences were annotated against IMGT germline references using PyIR, a Python wrapper for IgBLAST v1.9. Any read was removed if the V/J assignment was weak (E-value above 1e-6), the CDR3 was missing, or the read contained stop codons, out-of-frame junctions, or ambiguous translated residues. V3J clonotypes were defined by identical inferred V gene, J gene, and CDR3 amino acid sequence. Percentage overlap between repertoires was computed as shared unique clonotypes divided by the size of the smaller repertoire. Repertoire richness was assessed with RTK rarefaction, the Chao1 estimator, and Recon v2.1 estimates of unobserved clonotypes. TCRdb limited this immuneACCESS table to in-frame rearrangements with V and J called. A share of clones is missing; checked studies link under half to unresolved V genes, and the rest is unexplained. D and trimming come from the DNA, and the V and J calls and clone size come from that table. In this sample the table shows approximately 440,000 clones, more than 70% of which occur a single time. The ten most abundant clones make up around 12% of the sample.

CDR1 and CDR2, looked up from the germline V gene (reference sequence), are GTSNPN and SVGIG. The CDR3 numbers 15 residues from cysteine through phenylalanine. The only DNA kept is the CDR3, 45 bases in frame from the first base. The chain couples TRBV30 to TRBJ2-5, with 7 bases matching TRBD1. The closer fit of TRBJ2-7 to the DNA end suggests the J call may be wrong. Sequences were obtained from PBMCs. The source of this sequence is a woman in her thirties or forties in good health. Some clones in this sample may be carry-over from other donors' samples. The nucleotide sequence reads as follows: TGTGCCTGGAGTGTACAGGGGCTAGAATCCTACGAGCAGTACTTC. Translated, this gives CAWSVQGLESYEQYF.